This TCR beta chain emerged from a study of long-term antiretroviral therapy in people with HIV. V trimming: 3 bases; J trimming: 5 bases; junction bases outside the gene matches: 5. Per the germline V gene, CDR1 is SGHRS and CDR2 is YFSETQ. This CDR3 has 15 amino acids. A v3.0 immunoSEQ assay was performed at survey level. Profiling relied on immunoSEQ multiplex PCR, and the TCRdb table lists in-frame clones only, not all of them. Of 25,000 to 40,000 clones in the sample, 70% to 90% were seen once. This TCR was recovered from a man in his late teens or twenties with HIV. This specimen was unsorted PBMCs, taken 1.1 years after starting antiretroviral therapy. The rearrangement uses TRBV5-1 and TRBJ2-3, with 11 bases fitting TRBD1. The DNA of the CDR3 is TGCGCCAGCAGCTCCCGGGACAGGGGGAGAGATACGCAGTATTTT. This gives the protein CASSSRDRGRDTQYF.